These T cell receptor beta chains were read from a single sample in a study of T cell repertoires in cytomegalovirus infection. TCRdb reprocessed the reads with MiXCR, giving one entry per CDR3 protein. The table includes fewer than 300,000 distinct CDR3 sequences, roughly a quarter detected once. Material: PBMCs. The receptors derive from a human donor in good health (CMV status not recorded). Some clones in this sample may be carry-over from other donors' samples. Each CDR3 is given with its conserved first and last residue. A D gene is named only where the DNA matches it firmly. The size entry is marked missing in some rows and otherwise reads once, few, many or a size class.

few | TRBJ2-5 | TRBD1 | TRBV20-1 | TGCAGTGCTAGAGCGCCAGGGGGCATGAAGACCCAGTACTTC | CSARAPGGMKTQYF
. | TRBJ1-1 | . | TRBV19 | TGTGCCAGTAGTATCTCCGGGACGGCGAACACTGAAGCTTTCTTT | CASSISGTANTEAFF
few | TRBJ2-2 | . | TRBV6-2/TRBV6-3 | TGTGCCAGCAGTTACCCCGGCAGTCTCTCTCAGGAGCTGTTTTTT | CASSYPGSLSQELFF
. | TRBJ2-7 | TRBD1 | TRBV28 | TGTGCCAGCATCCCGGGACAGGGGGCGTACGAGCAGTACTTC | CASIPGQGAYEQYF
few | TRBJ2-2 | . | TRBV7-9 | TGTGCCAGCAGCTTTTTTTCGAACACCGGGGAGCTGTTTTTT | CASSFFSNTGELFF
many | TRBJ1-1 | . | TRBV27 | TGTGCCAGCAGCTTAGGGACGAACACTGAAGCTTTCTTT | CASSLGTNTEAFF
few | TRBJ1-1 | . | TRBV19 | TGTGCCAGTACTCTGACAGCTAGCGTCACTGAAGCTTTCTTT | CASTLTASVTEAFF
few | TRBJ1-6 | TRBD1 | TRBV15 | TGTGCCACCAGCAGAGGGTTAGGACAGGGTCACTCACCCCTCCACTTT | CATSRGLGQGHSPLHF
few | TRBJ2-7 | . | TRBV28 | TGTGCCAGCAGTCCGATACTAGCTTGGGAGCAGTACTTC | CASSPILAWEQYF
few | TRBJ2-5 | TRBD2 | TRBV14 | TGTGCCAGCAGCCAAGATCGCGCTAGCGGGAGGGAGACCCAGTACTTC | CASSQDRASGRETQYF
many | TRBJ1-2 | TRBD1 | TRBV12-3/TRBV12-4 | TGTGCCAGCAGCCCCCAAGTGGGACAGGACTATGGCTACACCTTC | CASSPQVGQDYGYTF
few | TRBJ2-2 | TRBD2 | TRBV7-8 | TGTGCCAGCAGCTTTCGGCTAGCGGGTGGTACCGGGGAGCTGTTTTTT | CASSFRLAGGTGELFF
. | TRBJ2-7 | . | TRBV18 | TGTGCCAGCTCACCACTCAAAAGCCGGAGTGAGGACGAGCAGTACTTC | CASSPLKSRSEDEQYF
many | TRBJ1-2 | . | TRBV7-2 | TGTGCCAGCAGCTTGGGGGGGTCAAACTATGGCTACACCTTC | CASSLGGSNYGYTF
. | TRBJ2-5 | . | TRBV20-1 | TGCAGTTCCCTAGGACTGCACCAAGAGACCCAGTACTTC | CSSLGLHQETQYF
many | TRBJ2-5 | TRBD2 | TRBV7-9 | TGTGCCAGCAGCTTTCCCAGCGGGATGGGAGAGACCCAGTACTTC | CASSFPSGMGETQYF
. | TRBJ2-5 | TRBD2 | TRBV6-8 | TGTGCCAGCAGCCGGGGACTAGCGGGAGAAGGGACCCAGTACTTC | CASSRGLAGEGTQYF
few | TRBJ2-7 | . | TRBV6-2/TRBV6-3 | TGTGCCAGCAGTTTGGGAAGGGTATACGAGCAGTACTTC | CASSLGRVYEQYF
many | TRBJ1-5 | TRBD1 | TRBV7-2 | TGTGCCAGCAGCTTAGCACCGATAGGGACAGGGAGAGGGCCCCAGCATTTT | CASSLAPIGTGRGPQHF
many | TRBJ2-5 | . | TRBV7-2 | TGTGCCAGCAGCCCCCGCTCTGAGACCCAGTACTTC | CASSPRSETQYF
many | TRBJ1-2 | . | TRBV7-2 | TGTGCCAGCAGCTTAGGCGGCGCCTATGGCTACACCTTC | CASSLGGAYGYTF
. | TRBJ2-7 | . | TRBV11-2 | TGTGCCAGCAGCTTAGCCTCGGGGGGCTCGTCCTACGAGCAGTACTTC | CASSLASGGSSYEQYF
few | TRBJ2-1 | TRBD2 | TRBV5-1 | TGCGCCAGCAGCTTAGCGGGATTTTGGGATGAGCAGTTCTTC | CASSLAGFWDEQFF
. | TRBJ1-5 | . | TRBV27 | TGTGCCAGCAGTTCTGGCTCCAACTTACCCCAGCCCCAGCATTTT | CASSSGSNLPQPQHF
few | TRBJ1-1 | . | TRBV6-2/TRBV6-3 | TGTGCCAGCAGTTACTCGAGTCTGAGACAGCTTATGTTTGAAGCTTTCTTT | CASSYSSLRQLMFEAFF
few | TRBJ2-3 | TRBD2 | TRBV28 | TGTGCCGCAGCATACGGGACTAAAGCAGATACGCAGTATTTT | CAAAYGTKADTQYF